What follows is one T cell receptor (beta chain) and its context. TCRdb keeps only in-frame clones here, not all; method: immunoSEQ multiplex PCR. The sample lists fewer than 800,000 clones, about 90% occurring once. The CDR3 contains 14 residues. Germline CDR1 reads MNHEY; CDR2 reads SVGAGI. Trimming at V came to 7 bases and at J to 4 bases, leaving 6 bases not matched to a gene. Treatment in this sample: 15 to 20 received Ad26.COV2.S at low or high dose, single or two shots; about 5 received placebo; per-sample allocation not given. The samples were gathered on day 63 after the first injection of vaccine or placebo. The sample belongs to a study of Ad26.COV2.S vaccination and SARS-CoV-2 variants.

The TCR originated in a person aged 18-60 years who received the Ad26.COV2.S COVID-19 vaccine or a placebo. This specimen was peripheral blood, taken in a trial of Ad26.COV2.S vaccine versus placebo. V and J are TRBV6-5 and TRBJ2-3; the match to TRBD1 covers 9 bases. The CDR3 is CASNPGQGADTQYF. CDR3 nucleotide sequence: TGTGCCAGCAATCCGGGACAGGGAGCAGATACGCAGTATTTT.